The present T cell receptor beta chain was sequenced within a study of blood T cell repertoires in COVID-19. For the study at large: Material from acute and convalescent COVID-19 was sourced from the United States, Italy and Spain. The analysed material was cDNA or gDNA that came from T cells, B-cell-depleted T cells, or PBMCs.

This CDR3 is 14 amino acids long. V gave up 6 bases and J gave up 7 bases; unmatched junction bases: 4. Germline CDR1 and CDR2: ENHRY and SYGVKD. Seattle cases were enrolled at active infection and followed longitudinally. Per the original methods: Amplification with reference gene primers provided the estimates of nucleated cell counts. The data were produced by immunoSEQ multiplex PCR, yet TCRdb's version contains in-frame clones alone and is incomplete. The D gene and trimming were derived from the DNA, and the V and J assignments and clone size from that table. This sample has over 250,000 clones, with 85% to 90% found just once.

The sample was peripheral blood. The sequence derives from a woman aged 50 to 60 with COVID-19, enrolled during active disease. This rearrangement joins TRBV10-3 to TRBJ1-6, with 9 bases fitting TRBD1. The CDR3 nucleotides are TGTGCCATCAGCCGGGACAGGGAAAATTCACCCCTCCACTTT. It codes for CAISRDRENSPLHF.